The sequence of this T cell receptor (beta chain) was determined in a study of T cell repertoires in cytomegalovirus infection. Study as a whole: Public TCR beta signatures provided an indication of both CMV infection and a matching HLA type.

TCRdb passed the reads through MiXCR, listing each CDR3 protein once. This sample yields some 110,000 distinct CDR3 sequences, of which over 9.5% are seen a single time; approximately 30% belongs to the top ten. Between the trimmed V and J ends, which lost 6 bases and 4 bases, there was a span of 11 bases. This CDR3 spans 13 amino acids. Whole-study results and caveats: Predominance within the ex vivo response was attributable to HLA-C-restricted CMV-specific TCR beta clonotypes. Using cumulative public TCR beta family frequency, the authors identified those who carried CMV together with the relevant HLA.

In its sample, this clonotype was seen a few times. Its antigen is undetermined. The receptor was derived from a human donor in good health (CMV status not recorded). Some clones in this sample may be carry-over from other donors' samples. This chain connects TRBV12-3 or TRBV12-4 to TRBJ2-3; possibly TRBD1 for D (6 bases). The sample taken for sequencing was PBMCs, sequenced either directly or after in vitro stimulation (not recorded which). This CDR3 reads CASRRTEADTQYF. The CDR3 nucleotides read TGTGCCAGCAGAAGGACAGAAGCAGATACGCAGTATTTT.